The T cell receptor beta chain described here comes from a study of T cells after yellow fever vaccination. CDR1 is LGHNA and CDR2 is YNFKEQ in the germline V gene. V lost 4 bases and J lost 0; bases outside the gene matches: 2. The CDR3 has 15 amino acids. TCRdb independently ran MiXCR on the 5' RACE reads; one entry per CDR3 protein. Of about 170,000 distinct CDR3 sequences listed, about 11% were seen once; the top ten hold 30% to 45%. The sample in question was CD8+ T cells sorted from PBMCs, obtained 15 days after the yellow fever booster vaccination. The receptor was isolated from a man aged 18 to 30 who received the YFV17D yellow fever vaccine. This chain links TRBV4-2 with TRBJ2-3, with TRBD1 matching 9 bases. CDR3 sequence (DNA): TGTGCCAGCAGCCGAGACAGGGGGAGCACAGATACGCAGTATTTT. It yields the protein CASSRDRGSTDTQYF.